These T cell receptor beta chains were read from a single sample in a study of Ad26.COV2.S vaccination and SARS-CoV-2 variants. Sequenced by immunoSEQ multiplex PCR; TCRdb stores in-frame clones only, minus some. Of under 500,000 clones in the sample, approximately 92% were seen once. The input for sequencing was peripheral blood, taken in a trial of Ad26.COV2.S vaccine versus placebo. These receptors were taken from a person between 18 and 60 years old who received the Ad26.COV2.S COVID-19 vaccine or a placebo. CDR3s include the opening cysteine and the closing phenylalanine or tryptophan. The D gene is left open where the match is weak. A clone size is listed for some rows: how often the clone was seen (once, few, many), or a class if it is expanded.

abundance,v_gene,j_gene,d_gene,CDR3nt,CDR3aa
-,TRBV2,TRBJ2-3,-,TGTGCCAGCAGTGCCGGCAGACGCACAGATACGCAGTATTTT,CASSAGRRTDTQYF
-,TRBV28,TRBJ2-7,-,TGTGCCAGCAGTTTAGGGCTTTCTCTCGGCAGCACCAATCCCTACGAGCAGTACTTC,CASSLGLSLGSTNPYEQYF
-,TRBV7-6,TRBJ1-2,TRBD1,TGTGCCAGCAGCTCGATACGGGGAACCGGGACAGACCTATGGAGCTACACCTTC,CASSSIRGTGTDLWSYTF
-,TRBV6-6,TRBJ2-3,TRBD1,TGTGCCAGCACCTGGACAGGGGTTACTAGCACAGATACGCAGTATTTT,CASTWTGVTSTDTQYF
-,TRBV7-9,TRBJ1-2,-,TGTGCCAGCAGAACAAACTATGGCTACACCTTC,CASRTNYGYTF
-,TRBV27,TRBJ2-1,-,TGTGCCAGCAGTTTAGGATCAGGGGCGTATAATGAGCAGTTCTTC,CASSLGSGAYNEQFF
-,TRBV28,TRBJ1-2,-,TGTGCCAGCAGTTCCTCGGGTCAGACCGATGGCTACACCTTC,CASSSSGQTDGYTF
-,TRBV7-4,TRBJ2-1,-,TGTGCCAGCAGCTTAGATCTGGCGGCGGCGGAGCAGTTCTTC,CASSLDLAAAEQFF
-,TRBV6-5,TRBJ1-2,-,TGTGCCAGCAGTTACAGTGCACAGAGCTATGGCTACACCTTC,CASSYSAQSYGYTF
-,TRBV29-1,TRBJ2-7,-,TGCAGCGTTATGGACAGCTACGAGCAGTACTTC,CSVMDSYEQYF
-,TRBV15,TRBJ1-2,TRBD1,TGTGCCACCAGCCTCGACAGGGGGCCGAATGGCTACACCTTC,CATSLDRGPNGYTF
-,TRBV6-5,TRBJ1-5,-,TGTGCCAGCACGATAAGGAGCAATCAGCCCCAGCATTTT,CASTIRSNQPQHF
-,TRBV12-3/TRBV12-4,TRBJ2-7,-,TGTGCCAGCGGTGGCGGTCGGCACGAGCAGTACTTC,CASGGGRHEQYF
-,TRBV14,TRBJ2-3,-,TGTGCCAGCAGCGCCCGGGCCTCCAGCACAGATACGCAGTATTTT,CASSARASSTDTQYF
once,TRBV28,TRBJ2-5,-,TGTGCCGGCAAAGGGGTTGGTGAGACCCAGTACTTC,CAGKGVGETQYF
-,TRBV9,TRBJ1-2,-,TGTGCCAGCAGCGTGGGGCAAGTAGGGGCCTATGGCTACACCTTC,CASSVGQVGAYGYTF
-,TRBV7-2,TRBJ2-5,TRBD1,TGTGCCAGCAGCTGGGACAGGGGGCAAGAGACCCAGTACTTC,CASSWDRGQETQYF
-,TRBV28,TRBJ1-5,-,TGTGCCAGCAGTTTAGGGCAGGGTAGGAATCAGCCCCAGCATTTT,CASSLGQGRNQPQHF
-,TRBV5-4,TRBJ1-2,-,TGTGCCAGCAGCTTGCAGCAGGGCCACTATAACTATGGCTACACCTTC,CASSLQQGHYNYGYTF
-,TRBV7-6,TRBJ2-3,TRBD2,TGTGCCAGCAGTTCCACTAGCGGGTATACAGATACGCAGTATTTT,CASSSTSGYTDTQYF